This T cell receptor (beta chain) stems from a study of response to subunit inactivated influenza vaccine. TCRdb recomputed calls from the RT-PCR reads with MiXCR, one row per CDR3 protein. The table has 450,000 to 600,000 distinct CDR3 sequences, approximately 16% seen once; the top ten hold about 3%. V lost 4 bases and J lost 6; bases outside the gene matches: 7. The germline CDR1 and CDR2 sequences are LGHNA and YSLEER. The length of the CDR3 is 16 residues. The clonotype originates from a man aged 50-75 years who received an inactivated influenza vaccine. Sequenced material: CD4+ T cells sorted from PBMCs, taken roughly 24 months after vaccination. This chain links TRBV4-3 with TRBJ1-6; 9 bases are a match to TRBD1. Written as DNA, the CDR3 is TGCGCCAGCAGCCCAAAAGGACAGGGGACTAATTCACCCCTCCACTTT. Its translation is CASSPKGQGTNSPLHF.